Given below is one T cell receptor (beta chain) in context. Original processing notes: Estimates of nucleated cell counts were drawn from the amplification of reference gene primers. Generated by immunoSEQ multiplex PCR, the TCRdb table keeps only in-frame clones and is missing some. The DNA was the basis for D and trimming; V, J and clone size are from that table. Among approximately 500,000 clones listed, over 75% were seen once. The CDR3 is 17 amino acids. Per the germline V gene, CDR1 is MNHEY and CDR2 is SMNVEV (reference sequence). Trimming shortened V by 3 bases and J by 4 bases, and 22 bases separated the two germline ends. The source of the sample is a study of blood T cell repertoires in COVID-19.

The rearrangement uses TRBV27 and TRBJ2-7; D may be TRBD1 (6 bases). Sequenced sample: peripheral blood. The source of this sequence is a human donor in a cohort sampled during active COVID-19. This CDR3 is CASSLSQGYSDWYEQYF. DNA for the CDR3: TGTGCCAGCAGTTTGAGTCAGGGGTACTCCGATTGGTACGAGCAGTACTTC.